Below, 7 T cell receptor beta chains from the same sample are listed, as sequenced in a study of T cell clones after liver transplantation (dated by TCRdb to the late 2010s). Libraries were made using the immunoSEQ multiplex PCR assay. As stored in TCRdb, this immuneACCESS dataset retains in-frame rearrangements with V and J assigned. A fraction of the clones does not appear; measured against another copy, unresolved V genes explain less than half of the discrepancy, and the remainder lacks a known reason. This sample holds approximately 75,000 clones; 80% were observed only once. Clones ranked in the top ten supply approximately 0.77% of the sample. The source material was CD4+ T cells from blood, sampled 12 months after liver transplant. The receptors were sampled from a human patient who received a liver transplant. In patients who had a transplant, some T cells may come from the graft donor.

The CDR3 DNA follows: TGTGCCAGCAGCGGGTACAGGGAGAGGGGTTACACTGAAGCTTTCTTT. This encodes CASSGYRERGYTEAFF. J is TRBJ1-1 and V is TRBV9; D perhaps matches TRBD1 (6 bases). The CDR3 sequence is 16 residues long. Germline assignment: CDR1 SGDLS and CDR2 YYNGEE. V was clipped by 3 bases and J by 3 bases, with 18 bases between them.

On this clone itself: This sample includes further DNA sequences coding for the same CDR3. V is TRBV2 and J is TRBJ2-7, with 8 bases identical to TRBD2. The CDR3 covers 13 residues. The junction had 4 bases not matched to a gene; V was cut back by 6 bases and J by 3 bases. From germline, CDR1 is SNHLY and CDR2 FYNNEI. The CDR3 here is CASSPGGFYEQYF. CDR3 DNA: TGTGCCAGCAGCCCGGGGGGGTTCTACGAGCAGTACTTC.

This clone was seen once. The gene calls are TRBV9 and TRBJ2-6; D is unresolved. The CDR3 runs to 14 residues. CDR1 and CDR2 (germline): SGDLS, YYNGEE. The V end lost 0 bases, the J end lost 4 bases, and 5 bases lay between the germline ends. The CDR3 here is CASSVEAGANVLTF. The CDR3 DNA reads TGTGCCAGCAGCGTAGAGGCCGGGGCCAACGTCCTGACTTTC.

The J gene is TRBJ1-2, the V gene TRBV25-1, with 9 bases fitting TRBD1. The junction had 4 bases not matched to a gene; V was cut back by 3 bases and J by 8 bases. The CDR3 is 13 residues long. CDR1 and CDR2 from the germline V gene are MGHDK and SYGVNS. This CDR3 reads CASSDAGQGGYTF. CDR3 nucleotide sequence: TGTGCCAGCAGTGATGCGGGACAGGGCGGCTACACCTTC.

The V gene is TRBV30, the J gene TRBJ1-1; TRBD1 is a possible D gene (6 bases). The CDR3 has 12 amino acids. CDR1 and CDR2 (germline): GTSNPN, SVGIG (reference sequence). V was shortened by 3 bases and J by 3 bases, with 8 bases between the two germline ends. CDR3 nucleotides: TGTGCCTGGAGAGGGGGAGACACTGAAGCTTTCTTT. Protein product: CAWRGGDTEAFF.

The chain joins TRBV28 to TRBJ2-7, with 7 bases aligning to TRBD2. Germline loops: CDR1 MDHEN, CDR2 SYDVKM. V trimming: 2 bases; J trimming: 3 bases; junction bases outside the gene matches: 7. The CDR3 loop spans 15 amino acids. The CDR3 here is CASSLAGVVSYEQYF. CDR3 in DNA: TGTGCCAGCAGTTTAGCGGGAGTAGTCAGCTACGAGCAGTACTTC. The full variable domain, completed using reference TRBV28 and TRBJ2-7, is DVKVTQSSRYLVKRTGEKVFLECVQDMDHENMFWYRQDPGLGLRLIYFSYDVKMKEKGDIPEGYSVSREKKERFSLILESASTNQTSMYLCASSLAGVVSYEQYFGPGTRLTVT.

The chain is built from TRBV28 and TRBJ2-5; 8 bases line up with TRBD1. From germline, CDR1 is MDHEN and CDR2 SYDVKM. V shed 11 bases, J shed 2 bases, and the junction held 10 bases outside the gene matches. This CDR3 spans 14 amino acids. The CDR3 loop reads CASRTGRTQETQYF. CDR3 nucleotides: TGTGCCTCCCGGACAGGGCGCACTCAAGAGACCCAGTACTTC.